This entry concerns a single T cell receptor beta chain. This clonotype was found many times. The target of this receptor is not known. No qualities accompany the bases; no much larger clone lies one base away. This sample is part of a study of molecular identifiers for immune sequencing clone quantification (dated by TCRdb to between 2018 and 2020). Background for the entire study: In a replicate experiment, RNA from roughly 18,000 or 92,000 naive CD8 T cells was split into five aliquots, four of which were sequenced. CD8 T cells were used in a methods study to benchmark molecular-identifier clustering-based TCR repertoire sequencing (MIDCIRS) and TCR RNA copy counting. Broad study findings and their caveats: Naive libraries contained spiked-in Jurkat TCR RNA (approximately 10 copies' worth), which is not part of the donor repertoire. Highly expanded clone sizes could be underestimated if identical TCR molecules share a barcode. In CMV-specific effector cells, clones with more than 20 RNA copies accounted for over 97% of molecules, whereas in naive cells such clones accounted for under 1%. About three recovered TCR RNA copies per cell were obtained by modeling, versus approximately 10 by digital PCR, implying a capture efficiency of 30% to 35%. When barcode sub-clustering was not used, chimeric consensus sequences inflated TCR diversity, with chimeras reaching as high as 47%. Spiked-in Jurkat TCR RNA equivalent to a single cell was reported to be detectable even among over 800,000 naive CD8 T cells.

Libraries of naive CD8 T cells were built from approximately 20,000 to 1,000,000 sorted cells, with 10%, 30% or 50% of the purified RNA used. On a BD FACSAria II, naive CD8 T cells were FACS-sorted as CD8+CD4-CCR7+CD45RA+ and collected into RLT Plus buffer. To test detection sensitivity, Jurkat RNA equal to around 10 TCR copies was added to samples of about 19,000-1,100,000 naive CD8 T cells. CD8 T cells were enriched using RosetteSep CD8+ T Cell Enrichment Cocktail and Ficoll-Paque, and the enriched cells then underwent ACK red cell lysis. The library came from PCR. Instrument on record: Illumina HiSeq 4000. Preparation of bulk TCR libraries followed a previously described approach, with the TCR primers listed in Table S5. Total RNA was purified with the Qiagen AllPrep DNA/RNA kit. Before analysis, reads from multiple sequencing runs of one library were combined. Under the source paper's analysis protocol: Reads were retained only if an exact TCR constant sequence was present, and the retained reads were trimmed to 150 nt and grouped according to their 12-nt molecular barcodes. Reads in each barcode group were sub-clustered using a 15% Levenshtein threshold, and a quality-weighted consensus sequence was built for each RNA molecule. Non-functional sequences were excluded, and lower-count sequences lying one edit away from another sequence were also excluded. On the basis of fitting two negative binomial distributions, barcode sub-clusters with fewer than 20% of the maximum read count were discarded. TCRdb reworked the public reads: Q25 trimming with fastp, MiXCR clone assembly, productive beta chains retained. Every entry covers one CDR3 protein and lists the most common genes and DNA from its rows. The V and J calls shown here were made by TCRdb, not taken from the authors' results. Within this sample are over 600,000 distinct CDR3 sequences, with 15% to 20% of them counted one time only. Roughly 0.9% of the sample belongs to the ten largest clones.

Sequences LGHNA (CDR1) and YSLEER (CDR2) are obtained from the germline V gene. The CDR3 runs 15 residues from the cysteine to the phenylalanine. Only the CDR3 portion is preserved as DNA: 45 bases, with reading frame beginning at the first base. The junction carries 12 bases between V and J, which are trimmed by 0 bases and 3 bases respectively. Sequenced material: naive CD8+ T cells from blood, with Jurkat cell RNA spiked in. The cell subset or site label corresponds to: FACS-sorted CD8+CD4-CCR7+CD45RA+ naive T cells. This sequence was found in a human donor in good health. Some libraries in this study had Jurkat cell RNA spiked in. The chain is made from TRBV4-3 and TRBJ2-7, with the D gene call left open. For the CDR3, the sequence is CASSQDRGGYYEQYF. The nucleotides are TGCGCCAGCAGCCAAGATAGAGGCGGATACTACGAGCAGTACTTC.